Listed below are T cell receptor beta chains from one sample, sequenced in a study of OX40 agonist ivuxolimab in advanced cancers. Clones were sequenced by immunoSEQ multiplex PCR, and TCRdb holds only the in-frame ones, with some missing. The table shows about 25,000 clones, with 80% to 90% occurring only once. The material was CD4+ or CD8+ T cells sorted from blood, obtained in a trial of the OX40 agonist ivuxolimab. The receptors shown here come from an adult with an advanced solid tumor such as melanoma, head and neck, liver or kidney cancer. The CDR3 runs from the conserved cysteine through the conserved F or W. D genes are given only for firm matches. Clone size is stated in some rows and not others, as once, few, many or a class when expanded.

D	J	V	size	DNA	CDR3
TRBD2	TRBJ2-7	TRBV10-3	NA	TGTGCCATCAGCCCCGGGACTAGCGGGTACGAGCAGTACTTC	CAISPGTSGYEQYF
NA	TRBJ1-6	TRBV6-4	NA	TGTGCCAGCAGTTACAGGAGTGAGGGGTCAAATTCACCCCTCCACTTT	CASSYRSEGSNSPLHF
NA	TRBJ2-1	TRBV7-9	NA	TGTGCCAGCAGTCGAATTGCGTCGTCGTTCTTC	CASSRIASSFF
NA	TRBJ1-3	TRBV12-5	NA	TGTGCTAGTGGTTTGGTAGTTTTGGGTTCTGGAAACACCATATATTTT	CASGLVVLGSGNTIYF
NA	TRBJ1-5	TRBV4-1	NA	TGCGCCAGCAGCCCAGATTGGGGGAATCAGCCCCAGCATTTT	CASSPDWGNQPQHF
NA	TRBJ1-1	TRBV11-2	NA	TGTGCCAGCAGCTTAGGAGGGGCCACTGAAGCTTTCTTT	CASSLGGATEAFF
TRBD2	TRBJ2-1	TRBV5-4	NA	TGTGCCAGCAGCCCCCGACTAGCGGGGGTCAATGAGCAGTTCTTC	CASSPRLAGVNEQFF
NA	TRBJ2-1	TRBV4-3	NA	TGCGCCAGCAGCCACTCAGGGAAAAGTGAGCAGTTCTTC	CASSHSGKSEQFF
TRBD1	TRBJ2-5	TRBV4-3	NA	TGCGCCAGCAGCCAATATGGACAGGTTAGGGAGACCCAGTACTTC	CASSQYGQVRETQYF
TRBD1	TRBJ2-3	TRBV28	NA	TGTGCCAGCCTAAACAGGGGTAGGGGAACAGATACGCAGTATTTT	CASLNRGRGTDTQYF
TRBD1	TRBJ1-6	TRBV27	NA	TGTGCCAGCAGTCAGACAGGGCGTCGGCCCCTCCACTTT	CASSQTGRRPLHF
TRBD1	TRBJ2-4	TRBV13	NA	TGTGCCAGCAGCACCCGGGACAGGGGGGTAGCCAAAAACATTCAGTACTTC	CASSTRDRGVAKNIQYF
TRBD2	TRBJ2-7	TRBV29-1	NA	TGCAGCGTCCGCACGGGACTAGTAGGTTACGAGCAGTACTTC	CSVRTGLVGYEQYF
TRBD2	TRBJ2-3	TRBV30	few	TGTGCCTGGAGATCTACGGGGCGGGGGGGAGATACGCAGTATTTT	CAWRSTGRGGDTQYF
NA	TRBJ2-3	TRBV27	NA	TGTGCCAGCAGTTTAGATTGGGGAGATCGAGGAACAGATACGCAGTATTTT	CASSLDWGDRGTDTQYF
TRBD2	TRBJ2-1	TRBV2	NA	TGTGCCAGTCCCCTACTAGCGGGGACGTACAATGAGCAGTTCTTC	CASPLLAGTYNEQFF
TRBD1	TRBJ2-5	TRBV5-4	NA	TGTGCCAGCAGCTACCCGGGACAGGGTACCCAAGAGACCCAGTACTTC	CASSYPGQGTQETQYF
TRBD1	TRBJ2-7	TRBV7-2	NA	TGTGCCAGCAGCTCAGATGACAGGGGGCCTTTGCTCTACGAGCAGTACTTC	CASSSDDRGPLLYEQYF
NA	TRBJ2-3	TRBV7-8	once	TGTGCCAGCAGCTTAGACCCGCCAGATACGCAGTATTTT	CASSLDPPDTQYF
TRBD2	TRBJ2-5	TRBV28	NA	TGTGCCAGCAGGGGGGGACTAGCGGGACAAGAGACCCAGTACTTC	CASRGGLAGQETQYF
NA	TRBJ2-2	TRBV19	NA	TGTGCCAGTAGAGGGGTCTGGGGGGGCAGACTTAGCACCGGGGAGCTGTTTTTT	CASRGVWGGRLSTGELFF
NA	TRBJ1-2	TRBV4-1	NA	TGCGCCAGCAGCCAAGATCAAATCGGCAGGAACTATGGCTACACCTTC	CASSQDQIGRNYGYTF
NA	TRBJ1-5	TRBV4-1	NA	TGCGCCAGCAGCCAAGAGGGCGAAGGGAGCAATCAGCCCCAGCATTTT	CASSQEGEGSNQPQHF
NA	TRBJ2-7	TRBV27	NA	TGTGCCAGCAGTCACTGGGACTCGTCCTACGAGCAGTACTTC	CASSHWDSSYEQYF
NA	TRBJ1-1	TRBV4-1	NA	TGCGCCAGCAGGAGGGGAGATCGAACTGAAGCTTTCTTT	CASRRGDRTEAFF
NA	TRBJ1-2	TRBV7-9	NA	TGTGCCAGCAGCTCCCACACAGGGTTATCGAACTATGGCTACACCTTC	CASSSHTGLSNYGYTF
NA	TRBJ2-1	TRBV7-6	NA	TGTGCCAGCAGCTTAGTTTTCAGAGGGTCGACCTACAATGAGCAGTTCTTC	CASSLVFRGSTYNEQFF
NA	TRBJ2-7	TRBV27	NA	TGTGCCAGCAGTTCGGGACCGTTGGAGCAGTACTTC	CASSSGPLEQYF
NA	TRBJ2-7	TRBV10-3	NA	TGTGCCATCAGTGAGTCGAACGCGGCTGCAAGTGACTACGAGCAGTACTTC	CAISESNAAASDYEQYF
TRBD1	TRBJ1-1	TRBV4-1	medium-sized	TGCGCCAGCAGCCCACGGACAGGGCCTGAAGCTTTCTTT	CASSPRTGPEAFF
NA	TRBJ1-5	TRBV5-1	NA	TGCGCCAGCAGCTTGTGGGGCGGCAACAATCAGCCCCAGCATTTT	CASSLWGGNNQPQHF
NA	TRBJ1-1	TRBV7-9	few	TGTGCCAGCAGCTTCGGGGACACTGAAGCTTTCTTT	CASSFGDTEAFF
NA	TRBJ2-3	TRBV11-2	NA	TGTGCCAGCAGTCCTGAGTTAGCAGATACACAGTATTTT	CASSPELADTQYF
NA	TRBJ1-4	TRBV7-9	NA	TGTGCCAGCGGACAGATATCAACTAATGAAAAACTGTTTTTT	CASGQISTNEKLFF
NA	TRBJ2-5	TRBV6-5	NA	TGTGCCAGCAGCCCACTCCTTAAAGAGACCCAGTACTTC	CASSPLLKETQYF
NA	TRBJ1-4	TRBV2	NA	TGTGCCAGCAGCCCGACAGGCGGCACTAATGAAAAACTGTTTTTT	CASSPTGGTNEKLFF
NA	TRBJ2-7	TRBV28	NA	TGTGCCAGCAGTTTCGGACTTGACTCCTACGAGCAGTACTTC	CASSFGLDSYEQYF
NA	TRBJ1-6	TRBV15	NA	TGTGCCACCAGCAACCGCAGGGAATCACCCCTCCACTTT	CATSNRRESPLHF
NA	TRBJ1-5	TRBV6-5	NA	TGTGCCAGCAGTTACGAGAGTGGCAATCAGCCCCAGCATTTT	CASSYESGNQPQHF
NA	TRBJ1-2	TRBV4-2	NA	TGTGCCAGCAGAGACTATCGGTGGGGCTACACCTTC	CASRDYRWGYTF
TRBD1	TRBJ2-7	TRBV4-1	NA	TGCGCCAGCAGCCTCGACAGGGGCGGCGAGCAGTACTTC	CASSLDRGGEQYF
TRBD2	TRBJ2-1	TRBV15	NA	TGTGCCACCAGCAGAAGAATCGGGAGGGCCTTGGACAATGAGCAGTTCTTC	CATSRRIGRALDNEQFF
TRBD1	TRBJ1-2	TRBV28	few	TGTGCCAGCAGTTGGAGTCCGGGACAGGGGGCGAACTATGGCTACACCTTC	CASSWSPGQGANYGYTF
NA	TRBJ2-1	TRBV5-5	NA	TGTGCCAGCAGCTTGTTGGACCTTACCTACAATGAGCAGTTCTTC	CASSLLDLTYNEQFF
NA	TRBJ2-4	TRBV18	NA	TGTGCCAGCTCACAGTTCCCTAACGGGGCCAAAAACATTCAGTACTTC	CASSQFPNGAKNIQYF
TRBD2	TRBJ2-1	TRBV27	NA	TGTGCCAGCAGTCCGGGACTAGCGGGATTCAATGAGCAGTTCTTC	CASSPGLAGFNEQFF
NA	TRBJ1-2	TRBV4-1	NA	TGCGCCAGCAGCCAGGCTAGGGGGAGTGGCTACACCTTC	CASSQARGSGYTF
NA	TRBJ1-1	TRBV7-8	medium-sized	TGTGCCAGCAGCTTAGATCGGGGGGGCGCTGAAGCTTTCTTT	CASSLDRGGAEAFF
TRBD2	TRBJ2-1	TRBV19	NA	TGTGCCAGTAGTTCCTCCGGGGGAAGCGGGGGGTACAATGAGCAGTTCTTC	CASSSSGGSGGYNEQFF
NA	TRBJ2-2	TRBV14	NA	TGTGCCAGCAGCCTCGGGACCGTTACCGGGGAGCTGTTTTTT	CASSLGTVTGELFF
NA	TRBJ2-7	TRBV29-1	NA	TGCAGCGTTGAAGTCCCGGACAGAGATTTCTACGAGCAGTACTTC	CSVEVPDRDFYEQYF
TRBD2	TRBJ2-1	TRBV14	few	TGTGCCAGCAGCCAAGTGGGGACTAGCGGGAGGACTGAGCAGTTCTTC	CASSQVGTSGRTEQFF
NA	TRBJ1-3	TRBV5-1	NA	TGCGCCAGCAGCGCCGGGAGCTCTGGAAACACCATATATTTT	CASSAGSSGNTIYF
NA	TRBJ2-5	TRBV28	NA	TGTGCCAGCAGTTGGAAGGGGGATTCACAAGAGACCCAGTACTTC	CASSWKGDSQETQYF
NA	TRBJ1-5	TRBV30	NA	TGTGCCTGGAGCCACGGTAGCAATCAGCCCCAGCATTTT	CAWSHGSNQPQHF
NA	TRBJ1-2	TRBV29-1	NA	TGCAGCGTTGAAGATCGGGGTCGAGGTTACACCTTC	CSVEDRGRGYTF
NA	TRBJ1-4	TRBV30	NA	TGTGCCTGGAGTGGAGTTGGGCAGGAGGGTTATGAAAAACTGTTTTTT	CAWSGVGQEGYEKLFF
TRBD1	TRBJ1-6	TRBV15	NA	TGTGCCACCAGCACCAAAACAGGGGAATCACCCCTCCACTTT	CATSTKTGESPLHF
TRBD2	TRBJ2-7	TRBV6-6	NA	TGTGCCAGCAGTTACGGACTAGCTCGCGAGCAGTACTTC	CASSYGLAREQYF
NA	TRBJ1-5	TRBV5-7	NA	TGTGCCAGCAGCTGGAGAGTCAATCAGCCCCAGCATTTT	CASSWRVNQPQHF